Listed below are T cell receptor beta chains from one sample, sequenced in a study of persistence of HIV-infected CD4 T cells. Sequencing was performed with immunoSEQ multiplex PCR; in TCRdb, only in-frame clones are kept and a portion is missing. Of around 42,000 clones listed, approximately 78% are singletons. These TCRs are of unknown antigen specificity. Sequences were derived from CD4+ T cells sorted from PBMCs after roughly 18-hour stimulation, sampled from a patient who received antiretroviral therapy. The receptor source for this set is an adult man with HIV who was CMV-seropositive. Each CDR3 is given with its conserved first and last residue. A D gene is named only where the DNA matches it firmly. Size tells how often a clone was seen (once, few, many) or the class of an expanded clone, and some rows leave it out.

TRBJ2-7 TRBV19 NA TRBD1 TGTGCCAGTAGTAGCAGACAGGGCCTTGTCTACGAGCAGTACTTC CASSSRQGLVYEQYF
TRBJ2-7 TRBV19 few TRBD1 TGTGCCAGTAGTATCACCCGGACAGGGGGCTACGAGCAGTACTTC CASSITRTGGYEQYF
TRBJ2-4 TRBV19 NA TRBD1 TGTGCCAGTAGTATAGGGACAGGGTCCATCAAAAACATTCAGTACTTC CASSIGTGSIKNIQYF
TRBJ2-7 TRBV19 NA TRBD1 TGTGCCAGTAGTAGGGACAGCGGAAGGGGTTACGAGCAGTACTTC CASSRDSGRGYEQYF
TRBJ2-7 TRBV7-2 few TRBD1 TGTGCCAGCAGCTTAGATTGGGACAGGGGTTTCGACGAGCAGTACTTC CASSLDWDRGFDEQYF
TRBJ2-5 TRBV10-3 once TRBD1 TGTGCCATCAGCAGGGGGAACCAAGAGACCCAGTACTTC CAISRGNQETQYF
TRBJ1-2 TRBV7-8 NA NA TGTGCCAGCAGCTTAGTGAAATCCGGGCCATATGGCTACACCTTC CASSLVKSGPYGYTF
TRBJ1-3 TRBV9 NA NA TGTGCCAGCAGCGTAGAATCGTCCGCAAGCACCATATATTTT CASSVESSASTIYF
TRBJ2-1 TRBV19 NA TRBD2 TGTGCCAGTCAATTGGGACTAGCGGGAGGGAATGAGCAGTTCTTC CASQLGLAGGNEQFF
TRBJ1-6 TRBV5-6 NA TRBD1 TGTGCCAGCAGCTCAGGGTTGACAGGGCTCGATCCACCCCTCCACTTT CASSSGLTGLDPPLHF
TRBJ2-7 TRBV7-2 few NA TGTGCCAGCAGCGCTAGCTCCTACGAGCAGTACTTC CASSASSYEQYF
TRBJ2-2 TRBV7-9 few TRBD2 TGTGCCAGCAGCTTTCCGGGACTAGACACCGGGGAGCTGTTTTTT CASSFPGLDTGELFF
TRBJ1-2 TRBV7-9 NA NA TGTGCCAGCAGCTCAAGAGGGGACCGGTTCGATTATGGCTACACCTTC CASSSRGDRFDYGYTF
TRBJ1-1 TRBV5-1 few NA TGCGCCAGCAGCTTAGGTGGTAACACTGAAGCTTTCTTT CASSLGGNTEAFF
TRBJ1-5 TRBV2 NA TRBD1 TGTGCCAGCGGGCCGCCCGACAGGGTTCAGCCCCAGCATTTT CASGPPDRVQPQHF
TRBJ1-5 TRBV7-2 few NA TGTGCCAGCAGCCCTCAAGGGAATAGCAATCAGCCCCAGCATTTT CASSPQGNSNQPQHF
TRBJ1-5 TRBV18 NA TRBD1 TGTGCCAGCTCTCGGGACAGCGGGCAGTCCCAGCATTTT CASSRDSGQSQHF
TRBJ2-3 TRBV3-1/TRBV3-2 NA TRBD2 TGTGCCAGCAGCCTCAGACTAGCTGATACGCAGTATTTT CASSLRLADTQYF
TRBJ2-3 TRBV20-1 NA NA TGCAGTGCTCCCTACAATACGCAGTATTTT CSAPYNTQYF
TRBJ2-7 TRBV9 NA TRBD1 TGTGCCAGCAGCGTCGGGGGACAGGGATTCTACGAGCAGTACTTC CASSVGGQGFYEQYF
TRBJ2-7 TRBV7-2 NA NA TGTGCCAGCAGCAAGGGGGGGGCCGGGAGGTTCGAGCAGTACTTC CASSKGGAGRFEQYF
TRBJ1-2 TRBV5-5 NA TRBD1 TGTGCCAGCAGCTCCCCCCGGGACAGCTATGGCTACACCTTC CASSSPRDSYGYTF
TRBJ2-5 TRBV7-3 NA NA TGTGCCAGCAGCCCCAGGGGAGTGGAGCAAGAGACCCAGTACTTC CASSPRGVEQETQYF
TRBJ1-1 TRBV7-6 NA NA TGTGCCAGCAGCTTAAACTACAGGGAGACTGAAGCTTTCTTT CASSLNYRETEAFF
TRBJ1-6 TRBV5-4 NA NA TGTGCCAGCAGCTTGGTTAGGAGCTCCTATAATTCACCCCTCCACTTT CASSLVRSSYNSPLHF
TRBJ1-1 TRBV18 few NA TGTGCCAGCTCACCTTACGAGATGAACACTGAAGCTTTCTTT CASSPYEMNTEAFF
TRBJ2-2 TRBV24-1 NA NA TGTGCCACCAGTGATAGCTTTCTCGGGGAGCTGTTTTTT CATSDSFLGELFF
TRBJ2-1 TRBV2 NA TRBD2 TGTGCCAGCAGTAGGACTAGCGGGGGGCCCGGTGAGCAGTTCTTC CASSRTSGGPGEQFF